This paragraph reports one TCR beta chain. This sample is part of a study of radiation and T cells in renal cell carcinoma. From germline, CDR1 is SNHLY and CDR2 FYNNEI. The ends lost 1 base at V and 6 bases at J; junction bases unmatched: 8. This CDR3 comprises 16 residues. Clones were read by immunoSEQ multiplex PCR, and TCRdb kept only the in-frame ones, dropping some. The repertoire holds some 120,000 clones, with around nine tenths as singletons. The time point here: blood 2 weeks post-SBRT. Treatment defined: 15 Gy SBRT to primary tumor, nephrectomy 4 weeks later. The TCR comes from a woman between 70 and 85 years old with renal cell carcinoma. The sequenced sample was blood, obtained from a patient whose treatment included radiotherapy and nephrectomy. The rearrangement uses TRBV2 and TRBJ2-4; 8 bases fit TRBD2. CDR3 bases: TGTGCCAGCAGTGAAGAGGGACGGGGGGGATCAAACATTCAGTACTTC. Translation gives CASSEEGRGGSNIQYF.